The T cell receptor (beta chain) under discussion was sequenced for a study of shared clonotypes between healthy human individuals. Germline V gene data show CDR1 as MNHEY and CDR2 as SMNVEV (reference sequence). The V end lost 5 bases, the J end lost 2 bases, and 11 bases lay between the germline ends. The CDR3 extends over 14 amino acids. Using immunoSEQ multiplex PCR, the repertoire was profiled, and TCRdb retains in-frame clones only, with some absent. The profile covers under 2.5 million clones, with 80% to 95% appearing a single time and more than 0.35% taken by the ten largest. This clonotype was obtained from a man younger than 35 in good health. Some clones in this sample may be carry-over from other donors' samples. The sequencing input was naive CD4+ T cells from PBMCs. Subset given: CD45RA+ positively selected. The V call is TRBV27, the J call TRBJ2-3; tentative D call: TRBD1 (6 bases). CDR3 in DNA: TGTGCCAGCAGTCAAAGGGGGTACACAGATACGCAGTATTTT. Protein product: CASSQRGYTDTQYF.